Each of the 18 T cell receptor beta chains below was sequenced from the same sample in a study of blood T cell repertoires in COVID-19. Data came from immunoSEQ multiplex PCR; TCRdb stores just in-frame clones and leaves some out. The table shows around 120,000 clones, with about 79% occurring only once. The sample taken for sequencing was peripheral blood. Every receptor here comes from a woman aged 80 or older with acute or convalescent COVID-19.

This chain links TRBV7-8 with TRBJ2-1; D is unresolved. V shed 3 bases and J shed 0 bases, with 12 bases lying between them. Per the germline V gene, CDR1 is SGHVS and CDR2 is FQNEAQ. The CDR3 loop spans 16 amino acids. The CDR3 coding sequence is TGTGCCAGCAGCTTCAGCCCCGGGTCCTCCTACAATGAGCAGTTCTTC. It translates to CASSFSPGSSYNEQFF.

The chain recombines TRBV12-5 with TRBJ2-3; TRBD2 agrees at 7 bases. The germline gives CDR1 LGHNT, CDR2 FRNRAP. The ends lost 6 bases at V and 0 bases at J; junction bases unmatched: 3. This CDR3 contains 14 residues. The CDR3 DNA reads TGTGCTAGTGGGGGGGGGTCTAGCACAGATACGCAGTATTTT. This encodes CASGGGSSTDTQYF.

The chain links TRBV5-1 to TRBJ1-4, with a tentative D call TRBD1 (5 bases). The CDR3 extends over 14 amino acids. Germline V gives CDR1 SGHRS, CDR2 YFSETQ. The V and J ends lost 0 bases and 8 bases respectively, with 11 bases between them. CDR3 residues: CASSLGQGWEKLFF. CDR3 bases: TGCGCCAGCAGCTTGGGGCAGGGTTGGGAAAAACTGTTTTTT.

The chain uses TRBV30 and TRBJ1-6, with 7 bases identical to TRBD1. CDR1 GTSNPN and CDR2 SVGIG come from the germline V gene (reference sequence). The CDR3 is 15 residues long. The ends lost 2 bases at V and 5 bases at J; junction bases unmatched: 6. The CDR3 here is CAWSMGTVNNSPLHF. The CDR3 DNA is TGTGCCTGGAGTATGGGGACAGTTAATAATTCACCCCTCCACTTT.

The rearrangement uses TRBV7-2 and TRBJ1-5; D is undetermined. Per the germline V gene, CDR1 is SGHTA and CDR2 is FQGNSA. The CDR3 loop spans 13 amino acids. The germline V and J ends were trimmed by 1 base and 3 bases, with 4 bases remaining between them. CDR3 nucleotides: TGTGCCAGCAGCTTAGTCTACAATCAGCCCCAGCATTTT. It encodes CASSLVYNQPQHF. Variable domain in full (rest from reference TRBV7-2 and TRBJ1-5): GAGVSQSPSNKVTEKGKDVELRCDPISGHTALYWYRQSLGQGLEFLIYFQGNSAPDKSGLPSDRFSAERTGGSVSTLTIQRTQQEDSAVYLCASSLVYNQPQHFGDGTRLSIL.

V and J are TRBV7-9 and TRBJ2-7; tentative D call: TRBD2 (5 bases). CDR1 and CDR2 (germline): SEHNR, FQNEAQ (reference sequence). V was pared by 7 bases and J by 1 base, with 11 bases between. The CDR3 covers 13 residues. The chain's CDR3 is CASTPLGSYEQYF. CDR3 nucleotides: TGTGCCAGCACCCCACTAGGATCCTACGAGCAGTACTTC.

This clone was observed once. The chain combines TRBV7-2 with TRBJ1-4, with 8 bases aligning to TRBD1. The V and J ends lost 1 base and 3 bases, in that order; junction bases with no gene match: 1. CDR1 and CDR2 (germline): SGHTA, FQGNSA. The CDR3 covers 15 residues. DNA for the CDR3: TGTGCCAGCAGCTTAGACAGGGGGTCTAATGAAAAACTGTTTTTT. Translated: CASSLDRGSNEKLFF.

This chain uses TRBV19 with TRBJ1-2, with D maybe TRBD1 (6 bases). Germline lookup yields CDR1 LNHDA and CDR2 SQIVND (reference sequence). V lost 1 base to trimming and J lost 4 bases, with 13 bases between them. This CDR3 comprises 15 residues. This chain's CDR3 is CASSIGGGSRYGYTF. The CDR3 DNA reads TGTGCCAGTAGTATAGGTGGGGGCTCCCGCTATGGCTACACCTTC.

The rearrangement links TRBV29-1 to TRBJ2-1; tentative D call: TRBD2 (7 bases). CDR3 length: 15 amino acids. Trimming shortened V by 7 bases and J by 5 bases, and 21 bases separated the two germline ends. The V gene's germline CDR1 is SQVTM and CDR2 ANQGSEA. The DNA for the CDR3 is TGCAGCGCCCAATCCGCTGGGGGGGCCGACAATGAGCAGTTCTTC. This gives the protein CSAQSAGGADNEQFF.

The chain employs TRBV5-4 and TRBJ1-1, with D perhaps matching TRBD1 (6 bases). From germline, CDR1 is SGHNT and CDR2 YYREEE (reference sequence). Between the trimmed V and J ends, which lost 1 base and 3 bases, there was a span of 16 bases. This CDR3 is 16 amino acids long. The DNA for the CDR3 is TGTGCCAGCAGCTTGTCTCACAGGGTATGGGACACTGAAGCTTTCTTT. This gives the protein CASSLSHRVWDTEAFF.

This chain links TRBV5-4 with TRBJ2-7; 10 bases align to TRBD1. The V gene end was trimmed by 4 bases and the J gene end by 6 bases; junction bases not matched to a gene: 10. The germline gives CDR1 SGHNT, CDR2 YYREEE (reference sequence). This CDR3 region has 15 residues. The CDR3 DNA follows: TGTGCCAGCAGCCCTGGCCTCCGGACAGGGGGCGAGCAGTACTTC. Protein sequence: CASSPGLRTGGEQYF.

Remarks on this clone: This specimen includes other DNA sequences encoding the same CDR3. CDR3 region: CASSLGDRPNYGYTF. CDR3 in DNA: TGTGCCAGCAGCTTGGGGGACAGACCCAACTATGGCTACACCTTC. This chain joins TRBV5-4 and TRBJ1-2; the match to TRBD1 covers 7 bases. The J segment lost 2 bases and the V segment lost 0 bases, leaving 4 bases of the junction unmatched. The CDR3 consists of 15 residues. The germline gives CDR1 SGHNT, CDR2 YYREEE (reference sequence).

This chain's CDR3 is CASRQNRAHLNYGYTF. The DNA for the CDR3 is TGTGCCAGCAGGCAGAACAGGGCCCACCTCAATTATGGCTACACCTTC. The chain carries TRBV28 and TRBJ1-2, with D tentatively TRBD1 (6 bases). Trimming pared 6 bases from V and 5 bases from J, leaving 22 bases between. The CDR3 contains 16 residues. Germline CDR1 and CDR2: MDHEN and SYDVKM.

Only a few counts were recorded for this clone. This rearrangement joins TRBV5-5 to TRBJ1-3; D may be TRBD1 (6 bases). V dropped 2 bases and J dropped 2 bases, with 11 bases sitting between them. The CDR3 spans 15 residues. Germline V gene lookup returns CDR1 SGHKS and CDR2 YYEKEE (reference sequence). DNA for the CDR3: TGTGCCAGCAGCTTAGCACAGGGAGCTGGAAACACCATATATTTT. Protein: CASSLAQGAGNTIYF.

The chain links TRBV28 to TRBJ1-2; TRBD1 is a possible D gene (5 bases). This CDR3 region has 17 residues. V was pared by 10 bases and J by 2 bases, with 26 bases between. Germline assignment: CDR1 MDHEN and CDR2 SYDVKM. The CDR3 DNA reads TGTGCCACCCCCAGGGTCGGGGGGGGAGACCAGAACTATGGCTACACCTTC. Residues: CATPRVGGGDQNYGYTF.

The chain links TRBV3-1 (or the pseudogene TRBV3-2) to TRBJ2-3; 9 nucleotides agree with TRBD2. The CDR3 covers 15 residues. Germline trimming cut 4 bases from V and 7 bases from J; bases unmatched to any gene: 9. From germline, CDR1 is LGHDT and CDR2 YNNKEL (reference sequence). This CDR3 is CASSPRLAARHTQYF. The DNA for the CDR3 is TGTGCCAGCAGCCCAAGACTAGCGGCTCGGCATACGCAGTATTTT.

This chain uses TRBV5-1 with TRBJ2-3; 14 bases map to TRBD2. After removal of 4 bases from V and 8 bases from J, the junction contained 9 bases not matched to a gene. This CDR3 comprises 16 residues. Germline CDR1 and CDR2: SGHRS and YFSETQ. The CDR3, as DNA: TGCGCCAGCAGCCCGGGACTAGCGGGAGTCGGAGGTACGCAGTATTTT. Residues: CASSPGLAGVGGTQYF.

The count of this clone is one. This chain uses TRBV10-3 with TRBJ1-5; no definite D call. Germline CDR1 is ENHRY and CDR2 is SYGVKD. Trimming cost V 3 bases and J 4 bases, with 10 bases left between them. This CDR3 is built from 14 residues. As DNA, the CDR3 is TGTGCCATCAGTGACGGACTGATTAATCAGCCCCAGCATTTT. This gives the protein CAISDGLINQPQHF.